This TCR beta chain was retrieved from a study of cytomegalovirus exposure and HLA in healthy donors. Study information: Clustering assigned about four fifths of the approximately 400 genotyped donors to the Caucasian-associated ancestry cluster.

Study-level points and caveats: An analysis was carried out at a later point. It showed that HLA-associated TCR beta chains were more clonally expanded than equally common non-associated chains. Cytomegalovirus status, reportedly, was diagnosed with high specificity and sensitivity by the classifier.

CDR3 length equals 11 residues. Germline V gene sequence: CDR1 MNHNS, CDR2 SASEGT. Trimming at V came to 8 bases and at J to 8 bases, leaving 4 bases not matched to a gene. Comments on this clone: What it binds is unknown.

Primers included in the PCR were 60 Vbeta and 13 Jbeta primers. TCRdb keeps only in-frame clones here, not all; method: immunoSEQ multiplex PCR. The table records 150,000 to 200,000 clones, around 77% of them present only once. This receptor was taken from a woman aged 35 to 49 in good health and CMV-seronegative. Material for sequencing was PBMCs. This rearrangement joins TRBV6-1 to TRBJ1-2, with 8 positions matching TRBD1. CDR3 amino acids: CASLDRDGYTF. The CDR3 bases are TGTGCCAGCCTGGACAGGGACGGCTACACCTTC.